This TCR beta chain was captured by sequencing in a study of OX40 agonist ivuxolimab in advanced cancers. Findings and limits, study-wide: On average, a greater number of expanded clones characterised CD8+ T cells relative to CD4+.

To note about this clone: Antigen unknown.

Data came from immunoSEQ multiplex PCR; TCRdb stores just in-frame clones and leaves some out. The repertoire consists of 35,000 or so clones, with about four fifths occurring once and the leading ten covering around 18%. This CDR3 is 13 amino acids long. Between the trimmed V and J ends, which lost 5 bases and 4 bases, there was a span of 11 bases. Germline CDR1 is MNHEY and CDR2 is SMNVEV (reference sequence). The TCR was taken from an adult with an advanced solid tumor such as melanoma, head and neck, liver or kidney cancer. This sequence joins TRBV27 and TRBJ1-2, with a possible D match to TRBD1 (5 bases). Material: CD4+ or CD8+ T cells sorted from blood, obtained in a trial of the OX40 agonist ivuxolimab. CDR3: CASSPTASYGYTF. CDR3 nucleotide sequence: TGTGCCAGCAGTCCGACAGCCTCCTATGGCTACACCTTC.